What follows are 21 T cell receptor beta chains derived from one specimen sequenced in a study of blood T cell repertoires in COVID-19. Sequencing used immunoSEQ multiplex PCR; TCRdb keeps in-frame clones, though not all of them. This table has over 150,000 clones, approximately 90% appearing once. The sample consisted of PBMCs or T cells enriched from blood (not recorded which). These receptors were obtained from a woman in her twenties or thirties who had recovered from COVID-19.

The rearrangement uses TRBV27 and TRBJ2-7; D is perhaps TRBD1 (6 bases). The CDR3 length is 17 residues. CDR1 MNHEY and CDR2 SMNVEV come from the germline V gene (reference sequence). Deletions cut 6 bases from V and 6 bases from J, with 27 bases between. The CDR3 here is CASSLRFGDIASGEQYF. The CDR3 bases are TGTGCCAGCAGCCTCAGATTTGGGGACATCGCCAGCGGCGAGCAGTACTTC.

The chain employs TRBV18 and TRBJ2-7; 9 nucleotides align to TRBD2. The CDR3 extends over 16 amino acids. V lost 0 bases to trimming and J lost 4 bases; unmatched junction nucleotides: 7. CDR1 KGHSH and CDR2 LQKENI come from the germline V gene. The CDR3 sequence is CASSPPVAAGGYEQYF. The DNA of the CDR3 is TGTGCCAGCTCACCACCCGTCGCGGCGGGGGGGTACGAGCAGTACTTC.

The chain links TRBV7-3 to TRBJ2-1, with TRBD2 identical over 9 bases. The V gene end was trimmed by 5 bases and the J gene end by 3 bases; junction bases not matched to a gene: 5. The CDR3 runs to 15 residues. Germline lookup yields CDR1 SGHTA and CDR2 FQGTGA. The CDR3 nucleotides are TGTGCCAGCAGCGCGGGACTAGCCTTCTACAATGAGCAGTTCTTC. Its translation is CASSAGLAFYNEQFF.

The CDR3 reads CASSYYRAGGGYTF. The DNA of the CDR3 is TGTGCCAGCAGTTACTACAGGGCAGGAGGTGGCTACACCTTC. The chain combines TRBV6-6 with TRBJ1-2; weak D call: TRBD1 (6 bases). The ends were cut back, 1 base at V and 7 bases at J, with 13 bases in the middle. CDR3 size: 14 residues. CDR1 is MNHNY, CDR2 SVGAGI, per germline (reference sequence).

This clone was observed a few times. This sequence joins TRBV25-1 and TRBJ1-1, with no clear D. V gave up 4 bases and J gave up 5 bases, with 11 bases separating them. The germline CDR1 and CDR2 sequences are MGHDK and SYGVNS. CDR3 length: 13 residues. The CDR3 spells CASSAGYLTEAFF. CDR3 nucleotides: TGTGCCAGCAGTGCGGGGTATTTGACTGAAGCTTTCTTT. Full variable domain (rest looked up from reference TRBV25-1 and TRBJ1-1): EADIYQTPRYLVIGTGKKITLECSQTMGHDKMYWYQQDPGMELHLIHYSYGVNSTEKGDLSSESTVSRIRTEHFPLTLESARPSHTSQYLCASSAGYLTEAFFGQGTRLTVV.

This clone was observed a single time. V gene TRBV5-1 combines with J gene TRBJ1-1; 7 nucleotides line up with TRBD1. J was trimmed by 1 base and V by 0 bases; bases with no gene match: 9. The CDR3 has 17 amino acids. From germline, CDR1 is SGHRS and CDR2 YFSETQ. The CDR3 DNA follows: TGCGCCAGCAGCTTGGAAGCGGAAGGGGACAGGAACACTGAAGCTTTCTTT. Encoded protein: CASSLEAEGDRNTEAFF.

This chain joins TRBV19 and TRBJ2-7, with D possibly being TRBD1 (5 bases). Germline values: CDR1 LNHDA, CDR2 SQIVND (reference sequence). V lost 5 bases, J lost 2 bases, and 16 bases lay in between. The CDR3 is made up of 15 amino acids. Written as DNA, the CDR3 is TGTGCCAGTAGTTCGGCTGGGGCTACTGCCTACGAGCAGTACTTC. Translating it yields CASSSAGATAYEQYF. The whole variable domain, remainder taken from reference TRBV19 and TRBJ2-7, is DGGITQSPKYLFRKEGQNVTLSCEQNLNHDAMYWYRQDPGQGLRLIYYSQIVNDFQKGDIAEGYSVSREKKESFPLTVTSAQKNPTAFYLCASSSAGATAYEQYFGPGTRLTVT.

The genes are TRBV11-2 and TRBJ1-3; 8 bases map to TRBD1. Germline CDR1 and CDR2: SGHAT and FQNNGV. The CDR3 covers 18 residues. J was trimmed by 0 bases and V by 2 bases; bases with no gene match: 9. The CDR3 is CASSLYAQGGISGNTIYF. DNA of the CDR3: TGTGCCAGCAGCTTATACGCACAGGGGGGTATCTCTGGAAACACCATATATTTT.

V usage is TRBV11-2 and J usage is TRBJ2-5; 7 bases line up with TRBD2. Looked up from germline, CDR1 is SGHAT and CDR2 is FQNNGV. Unmatched junction bases numbered 4, after V lost 1 base and J lost 5 bases. The CDR3 sequence is 14 residues long. The CDR3 is CASSLAGGRETQYF. CDR3 sequence (DNA): TGTGCCAGCAGCTTAGCGGGAGGACGTGAGACCCAGTACTTC.

This clone was observed a single time. This sequence joins TRBV27 and TRBJ2-1; 10 nucleotides align to TRBD2. V dropped 4 bases and J dropped 7; count of bases not matched to a gene: 13. Germline V gene sequence: CDR1 MNHEY, CDR2 SMNVEV (reference sequence). CDR3 length equals 17 residues. CDR3 amino acids: CASSSPSTSGVMNEQFF. The DNA for the CDR3 is TGTGCCAGCAGTTCCCCTTCAACTAGCGGGGTTATGAATGAGCAGTTCTTC.

The chain joins TRBV12-3 or TRBV12-4 to TRBJ1-5; D unclear. Between the trimmed V and J ends, which lost 7 bases and 1 base, there was a span of 5 bases. The CDR3 contains 12 residues. CDR3 in amino acids: CASTRSNQPQHF. The CDR3 DNA follows: TGTGCCAGCACGCGCAGCAATCAGCCCCAGCATTTT.

V and J are TRBV7-9 and TRBJ2-7, with a possible D match to TRBD1 (5 bases). Germline assignment: CDR1 SEHNR and CDR2 FQNEAQ (reference sequence). This CDR3 is 15 amino acids long. V dropped 4 bases and J dropped 0 bases, with 13 bases sitting between them. CDR3 nucleotide sequence: TGTGCCAGCAGCTCCCTGGGGCGAGTCTCCTACGAGCAGTACTTC. It translates to CASSSLGRVSYEQYF.

The chain links TRBV11-3 to TRBJ1-1; TRBD1 matches at 7 bases. The CDR3 runs 18 residues. The germline CDR1 and CDR2 sequences are SGHNT and YENEEA. With 1 base clipped from V and 5 bases from J, the junction kept 16 bases outside the gene matches. The CDR3 reads CASSLGREGGGGSTEAFF. CDR3 bases: TGTGCCAGCAGCTTAGGGAGGGAAGGGGGCGGAGGGTCGACTGAAGCTTTCTTT.

The chain joins TRBV6-2 or TRBV6-3 to TRBJ2-1; 8 nucleotides agree with TRBD2. V was pared by 0 bases and J by 5 bases, with 6 bases of the junction left unmatched. Germline CDR1 reads MNHEY; CDR2 reads SVGEGT. The CDR3 totals 16 residues. DNA of the CDR3: TGTGCCAGCAGTTACTCGTCTACTAGCGGAAACAATGAGCAGTTCTTC. Translation gives CASSYSSTSGNNEQFF.

The chain joins TRBV11-3 to TRBJ2-3, with 8 bases identical to TRBD2. This CDR3 contains 17 residues. V trimming: 4 bases; J trimming: 4 bases; junction bases outside the gene matches: 13. Per the germline V gene, CDR1 is SGHNT and CDR2 is YENEEA. As DNA, the CDR3 is TGTGCCAGCAGCTCTAGGGTAGGAGCGGGGGCCGCAGATACGCAGTATTTT. Translation: CASSSRVGAGAADTQYF.

This rearrangement joins TRBV7-2 to TRBJ1-1; 7 nucleotides match TRBD1. Trimming at V came to 4 bases and at J to 0 bases, leaving 8 bases not matched to a gene. The CDR3 runs 16 residues. CDR1 is SGHTA and CDR2 is FQGNSA in the germline V gene. The CDR3 nucleotides read TGTGCCAGCAGCTCGCACGGGACAGTTATGAACACTGAAGCTTTCTTT. Residues: CASSSHGTVMNTEAFF.

This clone was counted a few times. The chain has TRBV30 and TRBJ1-2; D may be TRBD1 (6 bases). Trimming shortened V by 2 bases and J by 4 bases, and 11 bases separated the two germline ends. This CDR3 spans 13 amino acids. Germline V gene lookup returns CDR1 GTSNPN and CDR2 SVGIG (reference sequence). The CDR3 protein is CAWSRDITYGYTF. CDR3 coding DNA: TGTGCCTGGAGTAGGGACATAACCTATGGCTACACCTTC.

This chain joins TRBV28 and TRBJ1-3; no clear D. The germline V gene encodes CDR1 MDHEN and CDR2 SYDVKM. Trimming left V 3 bases short and J 1 base short, with 7 bases between. This CDR3 contains 14 residues. The CDR3 loop is CASSFPQSGNTIYF. The CDR3 DNA sequence: TGTGCCAGCAGTTTTCCCCAGTCTGGAAACACCATATATTTT.

This chain links TRBV5-4 with TRBJ1-2; weak D call: TRBD1 (5 bases). This CDR3 is built from 13 residues. Trimming pared 0 bases from V and 4 bases from J, leaving 7 bases between. CDR1 and CDR2 from the germline V gene are SGHNT and YYREEE (reference sequence). The DNA of the CDR3 is TGTGCCAGCAGCTTGGAAACAGGCTATGGCTACACCTTC. This sequence encodes CASSLETGYGYTF. Together with reference TRBV5-4 and TRBJ1-2, the CDR3 gives the full variable domain: ETGVTQSPTHLIKTRGQQVTLRCSSQSGHNTVSWYQQALGQGPQFIFQYYREEENGRGNFPPRFSGLQFPNYSSELNVNALELDDSALYLCASSLETGYGYTFGSGTRLTVV.

In its sample, this clone was seen once. The chain combines TRBV7-3 with TRBJ2-5; TRBD2 aligns across 9 bases. Losses at the gene ends were 4 bases for V and 5 bases for J; bases not matched to a gene: 5. The CDR3 totals 14 residues. Looked up from germline, CDR1 is SGHTA and CDR2 is FQGTGA. The CDR3 DNA reads as TGTGCCAGCAGCTCGCTAGCGGGAACGGAGACCCAGTACTTC. It encodes CASSSLAGTETQYF. Variable domain in full (rest from reference TRBV7-3 and TRBJ2-5): GAGVSQTPSNKVTEKGKYVELRCDPISGHTALYWYRQSLGQGPEFLIYFQGTGAADDSGLPNDRFFAVRPEGSVSTLKIQRTERGDSAVYLCASSSLAGTETQYFGPGTRLLVL.

The chain uses TRBV9 and TRBJ2-3; D is uncertain. V shed 1 base and J shed 2 bases, with 11 bases lying between them. Germline assignment: CDR1 SGDLS and CDR2 YYNGEE. The CDR3 is 15 amino acids. The CDR3 sequence is CASSVNSAVTDTQYF. The CDR3 coding sequence is TGTGCCAGCAGCGTAAATTCTGCGGTCACAGATACGCAGTATTTT.